A single sample is the source of the 30 T cell receptor beta chains below, sequenced in a study of shared clonotypes between healthy human individuals. Libraries were prepared by immunoSEQ multiplex PCR; TCRdb keeps only in-frame clonotypes and omits some of them. The sample includes approximately 480,000 clones, about 79% of them seen just once. The sequenced material came from PBMCs. The source is a woman between 40 and 50 years old in good health. Some clones in this sample may be carry-over from other donors' samples.

J is TRBJ1-6 and V is TRBV5-6, with a tentative D call TRBD1 (5 bases). Germline CDR1 reads SGHDT; CDR2 reads YYEEEE. V shed 4 bases and J shed 9 bases, with 17 bases lying between them. CDR3 length: 15 amino acids. The CDR3 is CASSPTSGTSSPLHF. In nucleotides, the CDR3 is TGTGCCAGCAGCCCGACTTCCGGGACTTCTTCACCCCTCCACTTT. Full variable domain (rest looked up from reference TRBV5-6 and TRBJ1-6): DAGVTQSPTHLIKTRGQQVTLRCSPKSGHDTVSWYQQALGQGPQFIFQYYEEEERQRGNFPDRFSGHQFPNYSSELNVNALLLGDSALYLCASSPTSGTSSPLHFGNGTRLTVT.

J is TRBJ2-5 and V is TRBV19; 9 bases match TRBD1. The junction had 16 bases not matched to a gene; V was cut back by 6 bases and J by 5 bases. This CDR3 contains 17 residues. Per the germline V gene, CDR1 is LNHDA and CDR2 is SQIVND (reference sequence). The DNA for the CDR3 is TGTGCCAGTAGCCCATGGGGGCCGGGACAGGGTAGGGAGACCCAGTACTTC. Encoded protein: CASSPWGPGQGRETQYF.

This chain joins TRBV29-1 and TRBJ2-5, with 12 bases lining up with TRBD2. V gave up 6 bases and J gave up 3 bases; unmatched junction bases: 8. CDR1 is SQVTM, CDR2 ANQGSEA, per germline. The CDR3 runs to 15 residues. CDR3 sequence: CSVQTSGSGEETQYF. The CDR3 DNA reads as TGCAGCGTCCAGACTAGCGGGAGTGGCGAAGAGACCCAGTACTTC.

The chain carries TRBV14 and TRBJ2-1, with 11 bases identical to TRBD1. With V trimmed by 4 bases and J by 9 bases, 2 bases remained unmatched. Germline values: CDR1 SGHDN, CDR2 FVKESK. The CDR3 contains 13 residues. This chain's CDR3 is CASSRTGGTEQFF. CDR3 bases: TGTGCCAGCAGCCGGACAGGGGGCACTGAGCAGTTCTTC.

The chain recombines TRBV5-4 with TRBJ2-7; a possible D gene is TRBD2 (5 bases). CDR1 is SGHNT and CDR2 is YYREEE in the germline V gene (reference sequence). The CDR3 length is 15 residues. V shed 7 bases and J shed 2 bases, with 19 bases lying between them. The CDR3 DNA follows: TGTGCCAGCGGCACCGGAGGTTTGACAACCTACGAGCAGTACTTC. It specifies CASGTGGLTTYEQYF. Complete variable domain (other parts from reference TRBV5-4 and TRBJ2-7): ETGVTQSPTHLIKTRGQQVTLRCSSQSGHNTVSWYQQALGQGPQFIFQYYREEENGRGNFPPRFSGLQFPNYSSELNVNALELDDSALYLCASGTGGLTTYEQYFGPGTRLTVT.

This clone was detected a few times. The J gene is TRBJ2-3, the V gene TRBV4-1; D gene ambiguous. Trimming shortened V by 4 bases and J by 5 bases, and 13 bases separated the two germline ends. Per the germline V gene, CDR1 is MGHRA and CDR2 is YSYEKL. The CDR3 is made up of 14 amino acids. The CDR3 bases are TGCGCCAGCAGCCCGCTGGGAAGGTTAGATACGCAGTATTTT. It specifies CASSPLGRLDTQYF.

V usage is TRBV2 and J usage is TRBJ1-3; D gene unclear. The CDR3 is 15 amino acids. Germline V gene data show CDR1 as SNHLY and CDR2 as FYNNEI. V dropped 10 bases and J dropped 0 bases, with 16 bases sitting between them. This CDR3 is CATLRSPDSGNTIYF. As DNA, the CDR3 is TGTGCCACCCTGCGGTCCCCAGACTCTGGAAACACCATATATTTT.

This chain links TRBV29-1 with TRBJ1-1; 11 positions agree with TRBD1. The germline CDR1 and CDR2 sequences are SQVTM and ANQGSEA. The CDR3 totals 15 residues. The ends lost 8 bases at V and 7 bases at J; junction bases unmatched: 15. Here the CDR3 DNA reads TGCAGCTTCTCGGACAGGGGGCGACGGAGCAGTGAAGCTTTCTTT. The encoded protein is CSFSDRGRRSSEAFF.

The CDR3 reads CASSRGAPNEQFF. CDR3 DNA sequence: TGCGCCAGCAGCCGAGGAGCCCCCAATGAGCAGTTCTTC. The rearrangement uses TRBV5-1 and TRBJ2-1; D ambiguous. The CDR3 is made up of 13 amino acids. Germline CDR1 SGHRS, CDR2 YFSETQ. V was shortened by 4 bases and J by 6 bases, with 11 bases between the two germline ends.

The chain has TRBV4-3 and TRBJ1-4; tentative D call: TRBD1 (6 bases). This CDR3 region has 16 residues. The germline CDR1 and CDR2 sequences are LGHNA and YSLEER. Trimming removed 1 base from V and 5 bases from J, with 14 bases in between. This CDR3 is CASSQASTGSNEKLFF. The DNA of the CDR3 is TGCGCCAGCAGCCAAGCGTCCACAGGGTCAAATGAAAAACTGTTTTTT.

This clone has a count of ten or more. The chain uses TRBV18 and TRBJ2-7; 8 bases agree with TRBD1. V gave up 1 base and J gave up 6 bases; unmatched junction bases: 5. This CDR3 comprises 14 residues. CDR1 is KGHSH, CDR2 LQKENI, per germline. The CDR3 nucleotides are TGTGCCAGCTCACCACTTCGACAGGGGATCGAGCAGTACTTC. Translation gives CASSPLRQGIEQYF. Complete variable domain (other parts from reference TRBV18 and TRBJ2-7): NAGVMQNPRHLVRRRGQEARLRCSPMKGHSHVYWYRQLPEEGLKFMVYLQKENIIDESGMPKERFSAEFPKEGPSILRIQQVVRGDSAAYFCASSPLRQGIEQYFGPGTRLTVT.

The J gene is TRBJ2-3, the V gene TRBV9, with D unclear. Trimming shortened V by 1 base and J by 6 bases, and 15 bases separated the two germline ends. The CDR3 has 15 amino acids. The germline CDR1 and CDR2 sequences are SGDLS and YYNGEE. The CDR3 bases are TGTGCCAGCAGCGTATTCGAGACGCCGCTGGATACGCAGTATTTT. Translating it yields CASSVFETPLDTQYF.

This chain connects TRBV28 to TRBJ1-5; D is possibly TRBD1 (6 bases). There are 14 residues in the CDR3. The V gene's germline CDR1 is MDHEN and CDR2 SYDVKM. V dropped 3 bases and J dropped 5 bases, with 11 bases sitting between them. CDR3 DNA sequence: TGTGCCAGCAGTTTTGGGGGGGCCTATCAGCCCCAGCATTTT. Translated, it gives CASSFGGAYQPQHF. Supplemented by reference TRBV28 and TRBJ1-5, the full variable domain reads DVKVTQSSRYLVKRTGEKVFLECVQDMDHENMFWYRQDPGLGLRLIYFSYDVKMKEKGDIPEGYSVSREKKERFSLILESASTNQTSMYLCASSFGGAYQPQHFGDGTRLSIL.

This chain connects TRBV10-3 to TRBJ2-4; TRBD1 matches at 9 bases. With 7 bases clipped from V and 6 bases from J, the junction kept 7 bases outside the gene matches. This CDR3 contains 14 residues. Germline V gene sequence: CDR1 ENHRY, CDR2 SYGVKD. The CDR3, as DNA: TGTGCCATCACTCCGGGACAGGGTTCAAACATTCAGTACTTC. Translated: CAITPGQGSNIQYF.

In this sample, this clone turned up once. The rearrangement uses TRBV9 and TRBJ2-7; D gene uncertain. Germline-derived CDR1 and CDR2 are SGDLS and YYNGEE. Trimming cost V 1 base and J 1 base, with 3 bases left between them. This CDR3 region has 12 residues. The CDR3 DNA reads as TGTGCCAGCAGCGTAAAGTCCTACGAGCAGTACTTC. It is translated as CASSVKSYEQYF.

V and J are TRBV2 and TRBJ1-1; weak D call: TRBD1 (5 bases). This CDR3 comprises 14 residues. The V end was cut by 7 bases, the J end by 4 bases, with 16 bases between. Germline values: CDR1 SNHLY, CDR2 FYNNEI. The CDR3 spells CASNPGSRGTEAFF. The DNA of the CDR3 is TGTGCCAGCAACCCAGGCTCGAGGGGCACTGAAGCTTTCTTT.

This clone was recorded once. A far larger clone differs by one base, so this is likely a read error. The J gene is TRBJ2-1, the V gene TRBV4-1; 14 bases agree with TRBD2. CDR3 length: 15 amino acids. CDR1 MGHRA and CDR2 YSYEKL come from the germline V gene. CDR3 sequence reads: CASSPGLAGENGQFF. The DNA for the CDR3 is TGCGCCAGCAGCCCGGGACTAGCGGGAGAGAATGGGCAGTTCTTC.

CDR3 residues: CASREWSGRDPGELFF. The CDR3 coding sequence is TGTGCCAGCAGGGAGTGGAGCGGGAGGGATCCCGGGGAGCTGTTTTTT. The gene calls are TRBV2 and TRBJ2-2; the match to TRBD2 covers 10 bases. The CDR3 length is 16 residues. Germline V gene sequence: CDR1 SNHLY, CDR2 FYNNEI. V trimming: 6 bases; J trimming: 6 bases; junction bases outside the gene matches: 10.

V and J are TRBV6-5 and TRBJ1-6; D remains ambiguous. Germline values: CDR1 MNHEY, CDR2 SVGAGI. Trimming removed 5 bases from V and 12 bases from J, with 20 bases in between. The CDR3 runs 15 residues. The CDR3 here is CASSRSRETGRPLHF. The CDR3 region has the DNA TGTGCCAGCAGTCGTTCCCGGGAGACCGGGAGACCCCTCCACTTT.

The chain is built from TRBV28 and TRBJ1-5, with 7 bases identical to TRBD1. CDR3 length equals 15 residues. The germline CDR1 and CDR2 sequences are MDHEN and SYDVKM. J was trimmed by 2 bases and V by 6 bases; bases with no gene match: 7. CDR3 sequence (DNA): TGTGCCAGCAGCCCAGGGGGTTGGGGCAATCAGCCCCAGCATTTT. Protein sequence: CASSPGGWGNQPQHF. Complete variable domain (other parts from reference TRBV28 and TRBJ1-5): DVKVTQSSRYLVKRTGEKVFLECVQDMDHENMFWYRQDPGLGLRLIYFSYDVKMKEKGDIPEGYSVSREKKERFSLILESASTNQTSMYLCASSPGGWGNQPQHFGDGTRLSIL.

This clone was observed a handful of times. This likely came from a read error, as a far larger clone is one base away. This chain connects TRBV29-1 to TRBJ1-2; D is undetermined. This CDR3 has 11 amino acids. Germline V gives CDR1 SQVTM, CDR2 ANQGSEA. Trimming removed 7 bases at V and 2 bases at J, with 8 bases between. This CDR3 is CSEPSNYGYTF. CDR3 nucleotides: TGCAGCGAGCCCTCAAACTATGGCTACACCTTC. The full variable domain, completed using reference TRBV29-1 and TRBJ1-2, is SAVISQKPSRDICQRGTSLTIQCQVDSQVTMMFWYRQQPGQSLTLIATANQGSEATYESGFVIDKFPISRPNLTFSTLTVSNMSPEDSSIYLCSEPSNYGYTFGSGTRLTVV.

The gene calls are TRBV18 and TRBJ1-1, with 8 bases matching TRBD1. This CDR3 has 13 residues. V trimming: 2 bases; J trimming: 5 bases; junction bases outside the gene matches: 1. Germline V gives CDR1 KGHSH, CDR2 LQKENI. The CDR3 loop is CASSPDRGTEAFF. The CDR3 DNA reads TGTGCCAGCTCACCAGACAGGGGAACTGAAGCTTTCTTT.

The V call is TRBV11-2, the J call TRBJ2-1, with 8 bases matching TRBD2. This CDR3 spans 13 amino acids. Per germline, CDR1 SGHAT and CDR2 FQNNGV. J lost 12 bases, V lost 5 bases, and 9 bases had no gene match. The CDR3: CASSPSGGTMQFF. In nucleotides, the CDR3 is TGTGCCAGCAGCCCCAGCGGGGGTACTATGCAGTTCTTC.

The chain has TRBV27 and TRBJ2-2; the D is unclear. The CDR3 covers 13 residues. CDR1 is MNHEY and CDR2 is SMNVEV in the germline V gene (reference sequence). Trimming cost V 4 bases and J 0 bases, with 3 bases left between them. CDR3 region: CASSSTNTGELFF. In nucleotides, the CDR3 is TGTGCCAGCAGTTCAACGAACACCGGGGAGCTGTTTTTT.

In the case of this clone: The sample has other DNA sequences that encode this CDR3 too. CDR3 residues: CAWSVETGELFF. In DNA form, the CDR3 reads TGTGCCTGGAGTGTAGAAACCGGGGAGCTGTTTTTT. The genes are TRBV30 and TRBJ2-2; no firm D call. V was trimmed by 0 bases and J by 5 bases, leaving 4 bases between them. Germline values: CDR1 GTSNPN, CDR2 SVGIG (reference sequence). The CDR3 has 12 amino acids.

This rearrangement joins TRBV6-5 to TRBJ1-5; 7 nucleotides agree with TRBD1. V gave up 3 bases and J gave up 7 bases; unmatched junction bases: 9. Germline CDR1 reads MNHEY; CDR2 reads SVGAGI. CDR3 length: 15 amino acids. CDR3 DNA: TGTGCCAGCAGTTATGACAGGGAAGGAGGGCAGCCCCAGCATTTT. Translated, it gives CASSYDREGGQPQHF.

The rearrangement links TRBV4-1 to TRBJ2-3, with D tentatively TRBD1 or TRBD2 (5 bases each). Germline values: CDR1 MGHRA, CDR2 YSYEKL. The CDR3 runs 16 residues. V was shortened by 2 bases and J by 1 base, with 13 bases between the two germline ends. The CDR3 DNA is TGCGCCAGCAGCCAATTGCGGCAGGGAGGCACAGATACGCAGTATTTT. Protein product: CASSQLRQGGTDTQYF.

This clone was detected only once. The rearrangement uses TRBV18 and TRBJ2-7; D perhaps matches TRBD2 (5 bases). V dropped 6 bases and J dropped 4 bases, with 7 bases sitting between them. The CDR3 loop spans 11 amino acids. CDR1 and CDR2 from the germline V gene are KGHSH and LQKENI. The CDR3 nucleotides are TGTGCCAGCTCTCGGGGTTACGAGCAGTACTTC. Translation gives CASSRGYEQYF. Full variable domain (remainder filled in from reference TRBV18 and TRBJ2-7): NAGVMQNPRHLVRRRGQEARLRCSPMKGHSHVYWYRQLPEEGLKFMVYLQKENIIDESGMPKERFSAEFPKEGPSILRIQQVVRGDSAAYFCASSRGYEQYFGPGTRLTVT.

The V gene is TRBV7-9, the J gene TRBJ2-1; TRBD2 matches 9 bases. V trimming: 2 bases; J trimming: 3 bases; junction bases outside the gene matches: 11. Germline-derived CDR1 and CDR2 are SEHNR and FQNEAQ (reference sequence). The CDR3 runs to 18 residues. Here the CDR3 DNA reads TGTGCCAGCAGCTTATTAGCGGGAGCCCCCTGGGGCTACAATGAGCAGTTCTTC. This gives the protein CASSLLAGAPWGYNEQFF.

This sequence joins TRBV7-3 and TRBJ2-2; 11 bases align to TRBD2. The germline CDR1 and CDR2 sequences are SGHTA and FQGTGA. V trimming: 7 bases; J trimming: 7 bases; junction bases outside the gene matches: 8. The CDR3 covers 15 residues. CDR3: CASNIAGGRIGELFF. In DNA form, the CDR3 reads TGTGCCAGCAACATAGCGGGAGGGCGGATCGGGGAGCTGTTTTTT. Looking up the rest from reference TRBV7-3 and TRBJ2-2 gives the full variable domain: GAGVSQTPSNKVTEKGKYVELRCDPISGHTALYWYRQSLGQGPEFLIYFQGTGAADDSGLPNDRFFAVRPEGSVSTLKIQRTERGDSAVYLCASNIAGGRIGELFFGEGSRLTVL.